The entry that follows covers one T cell receptor beta chain sequence. The germline CDR1 and CDR2 sequences are SNHLY and FYNNEI. This CDR3 contains 14 residues. Trimming at V came to 7 bases and at J to 7 bases, leaving 4 bases not matched to a gene. Assay: immunoSEQ multiplex PCR; the TCRdb copy retains only in-frame clones and omits some. In the table there are tens of thousands of clones, roughly 91% of which are singletons. The sample originates from a study of control samples from healthy donors and cancer patients. J is TRBJ1-6 and V is TRBV2; TRBD1 matches at 10 bases. The sequencing sample was made of blood. This TCR was sampled from a man in his fifties or sixties in good health. CDR3 sequence (DNA): TGTGCCAGCAACGACAGGGGGCAAAATTCACCCCTCCACTTT. Amino acids: CASNDRGQNSPLHF.